The 2 T cell receptor beta chains reported below all come from one sample, sequenced in a study of blood T cell repertoires in COVID-19. Assay: immunoSEQ multiplex PCR; the TCRdb copy retains only in-frame clones and omits some. Altogether some 170,000 clones are present, 82% being singletons, with the ten largest covering about 8.4%. The specimen was peripheral blood. The source of these receptors is an older woman with acute or convalescent COVID-19.

The chain links TRBV29-1 to TRBJ2-5, with TRBD2 identical over 14 bases. V was clipped by 4 bases and J by 3 bases; unmatched bases: 4. Per germline, CDR1 SQVTM and CDR2 ANQGSEA. The CDR3 contains 15 residues. The CDR3 protein is CSVAGLAGDKETQYF. For the CDR3, the DNA is TGCAGCGTTGCGGGACTAGCGGGGGATAAAGAGACCCAGTACTTC.

The V and J genes are TRBV6-5 and TRBJ1-5, with a tentative D call TRBD1 (6 bases). Germline-derived CDR1 and CDR2 are MNHEY and SVGAGI. The CDR3 sequence is 16 residues long. Trimming pared 2 bases from V and 3 bases from J, leaving 14 bases between. CDR3 protein: CASSYLRDTYNQPQHF. The CDR3 bases are TGTGCCAGCAGTTACCTCCGGGACACCTACAATCAGCCCCAGCATTTT.